This TCR beta chain appears in the sequencing data of a study of cytomegalovirus exposure and HLA in healthy donors (TCRdb year 2017). Describing the broader study: An earlier analysis of 550 to 700 of the donors reported approximately 270 Gb of sequence data and some 120 million unique TCR beta sequences from roughly 200 million T cells. An early release covering about 600 HLA-typed donors comprised about 300 gigabases of sequencing data and 85 million to 100 million unique TCR sequences. Of the roughly 400 genotyped donors, approximately 82% fell in the genetic ancestry cluster associated with self-reported Caucasian donors. The study aimed to test whether signatures of past pathogen exposure could be identified by cataloging public T cell receptors. The study used immunosequencing to profile the T cell repertoires of 600 to 850 subjects and linked those repertoires to cytomegalovirus serostatus. In addition to the first cohort of approximately 670 subjects, a separate validation cohort of 120 different subjects was used. To predict cytomegalovirus infection status, the study combined high-throughput TCR immunosequencing, statistical association of individual TCRs with disease status, and machine learning. A later analysis re-analyzed previously published TCR beta repertoires from hundreds of donors and added high-resolution HLA genotyping to study TCR occurrence patterns. The later analysis used no new phenotypic data to find candidate immune exposures, relying instead on TCR beta sequences and their occurrence across donors. In an earlier analysis of a few hundred of the donors, high-throughput TCR beta sequencing was used to judge whether each TCR beta V gene segment behaved as functional or pseudogenic. Donor age, sex, ethnicity and CMV serostatus were compiled together with the repertoire data. A later genetic analysis used genome-wide SNP genotypes for about 65% of the roughly 700 donors, treating that subset as a discovery cohort. Every repertoire in the discovery cohort had been generated on one and the same sequencing platform. HLA typing included class I and class II loci at four-digit resolution. The number of donors typed differed by locus, with about 620-630 for A, B, C, DRB1 and DQB1, approximately 500 for DQA1, under 610 for DPA1, and roughly 450 for DPB1. Because of strong linkage in the cohort, roughly five DR-DQ haplotypes were treated as single units for association and clustering. On average, roughly 240,000 unique TCR beta nucleotide sequences were sequenced per donor among a few hundred genotyped donors of the cohort, with about 19% of those sequences being non-productive.

The cohort comprised under 700 healthy bone marrow donors. At the time of sampling, every cohort member was nominally healthy, though immune exposures that went unrecorded were likely present. The donor tested CMV seronegative and was one of the 352 seronegative cohort members. A peripheral blood sample was provided by each donor, and peripheral blood mononuclear cells were used for TCR beta sequencing. The Qiagen DNeasy Blood Extraction Kit was used to extract genomic DNA from the blood cell samples. The CDR3 spans 14 residues, from the cysteine through the phenylalanine. The CDR3 DNA has 42 bases and is translated from base 1. V lost 2 bases and J lost 10 bases, and the count of bases not matched to a germline gene is 7. The germline V gene (reference sequence) yields LNHNV for CDR1 and YYDKDF for CDR2. As regards this clone: Its antigen remains undetermined. Qualities for individual bases were not recorded, and no much larger clone is one base off.

Libraries were built with the immunoSEQ multiplex PCR assay. For the multiplex PCR, a mixture combining 60 forward primers for TCR Vbeta segments and 13 reverse primers for TCR Jbeta segments was used. A multiplex PCR assay on genomic DNA amplified the CDR3 region of rearranged TCR beta genes. Amplified TCR beta libraries were sequenced as 87-base-pair reads on the Illumina HiSeq System. Per the authors' processing: A later analysis counted around 72 million unique TCR beta chains across the 670 or so repertoires, and around 9.9 million of these chains were shared by at least two donors. Raw reads were error-corrected and collapsed into unique sequences by a nearest-neighbor algorithm in which closely related sequences were merged to remove PCR and sequencing errors. CDR3 sequences were aligned to IMGT reference sequences to assign V, D and J gene segments. For a sequence to be retained, a match of at least six nucleotides was required to both a V gene segment and a J gene segment. Rearrangements were classified as productive when the CDR3 lacked stop codons and remained in frame with V and J, and all other rearrangements were classified as non-productive. Following IMGT convention, CDR3 was defined as the stretch from the second conserved V-encoded cysteine to the conserved J-encoded phenylalanine. Sequences without an unambiguous match to a single V gene segment were excluded from the earlier analysis of approximately 600 of the donors. An earlier analysis of over 450 of the donors classified V segments as functional when productive rearrangements were above 56.7% and as segregating when the standard deviation between donors was above 5%. A statistical classification framework was built for diagnosing cytomegalovirus status from the catalog of TCR beta chain sequences. In a later analysis, V and J genes were assigned by comparing TCR nucleotide sequences against IMGT/GENE-DB human TR gene sequences. The TCRdist pipeline was used in a later analysis to assign CDR3 sequences and most-parsimonious VDJ recombination scenarios. In a later analysis, each TCR beta chain was defined by its CDR3 amino acid sequence together with its V-gene family, and reads lacking a unique V-gene family were excluded. To address suspected cross-contamination and a sequencing artifact, a later analysis removed a few hundred highly shared, low-generation-probability nucleotide sequences. A later analysis calculated a clonal expansion index for each public chain from normalized within-repertoire ranks of inferred template counts. In a later analysis, generation probabilities were computed using a VDJ recombination model fitted to out-of-frame rearrangements, and the results were checked against IGoR. In a later analysis, TCR-TCR, TCR-HLA and TCR-CMV co-occurrence was scored with hypergeometric tests, and a repertoire-size bias correction was applied to TCR pairs. To estimate false discovery rates, a later analysis permuted the HLA or CMV assignments 20 times. In a later analysis, co-occurring TCRs were grouped with DBSCAN, and TCRdist sequence similarity was added when clustering was performed within HLA-allele-positive subsets. Co-occurrence clustering excluded repertoires with fewer than 30,000 or more than 120,000 public chains, plus five with anomalous nucleotide sharing. In TCRdb, the immuneACCESS table is reduced to in-frame sequences with V and J assigned. These tables do not hold every clone; where another copy was compared, an unresolved V gene accounts for under half, and the others remain unexplained. D and trimming were read from the DNA, whereas the V and J calls and clone size are those reported in that table. The sample yields 30,000 to 40,000 clones; 35% to 50% were counted once. Of the sample, around 2% is held by the ten largest clones.

Study-wide conclusions, independent of this receptor: A later genetic analysis associated a missense DCLRE1C variant with V-gene and J-gene trimming of TCR beta chains, and an independent cohort replicated the association. In both the original and validation cohorts, the classifier was reported to diagnose cytomegalovirus status with high specificity and sensitivity. According to a later analysis, most CMV-associated TCR beta chains appeared to be HLA-restricted, and the HLA associations seemed to be driven largely by CMV exposure. A further reported finding was that TCR beta sequences accurately predicted the HLA-A and HLA-B alleles for most subjects in the first cohort. According to the authors, the approach could potentially be generalized to other disease states and immunological phenotypes. A cluster of highly shared sequence variants was judged likely to be a technical artifact of the sequencing pipeline. In this cohort, only TCR beta chains were sequenced, and detectable features were limited by the absence of alpha or paired-chain data. A later genetic analysis reported fewer N-insertions in productive TCRs among donors in an Asian-associated ancestry cluster than the roughly 700-donor mean. Three of the identified cytomegalovirus-associated TCR beta chains were confirmed in vitro to be specific for cytomegalovirus antigens. The earlier analysis of some 560 of the donors excluded roughly 17 rarely observed V segments, including chromosome 9 orphons, because counts were too low. Because some donors lacked HLA typing at each locus, the association tests relied only on the typed subset. Correlated functional status among segregating V segments might reflect linkage disequilibrium, but an unknown experimental factor could not be ruled out. Assigning TCR associations to individual alleles was difficult when HLA alleles, especially DR and DQ, strongly co-occurred. A total of fewer than 200 TCR beta chains were listed by the study as associated with cytomegalovirus. Roughly uniform sequencing depth across donors was assumed in presence/absence analyses, although this assumption may not hold. Broadly in line with IMGT annotations, most TCR beta V segments showed up in productive rearrangements about 87% or about 30% of the time in an earlier analysis of around 550 of the donors. Specific HLA alleles were associated with over 15,000 TCR beta sequences at a false discovery rate of 0.05 in a later analysis. The only immune exposure information available for the cohort was CMV serostatus. Several of the top co-occurrence clusters appeared to be linked to parvovirus B19, influenza, CMV and Epstein-Barr virus, according to a later analysis. Some IMGT-functional V segments, including TRBV6-2 and TRBV6-3, could not be told apart with the 87-base-pair reads, so those segments were excluded. A later analysis found that HLA-associated TCR beta chains were more clonally expanded and had lower generation probabilities than equally common non-associated chains. In a later analysis, TCR association rates were found to vary across HLA loci, with the most associated TCRs seen for DRB1 alleles and the fewest for HLA-C alleles. Across donors, most TCR sequences were observed very rarely, whereas some public TCRs were present in many individuals.

The chain links TRBV15 with TRBJ2-1; the central 8 bases match TRBD2. The receptor's source is a woman between 50 and 59 years old in good health and CMV-seronegative. Sequencing was carried out using PBMCs. The DNA is as follows: TGTGCCACCAGCAGATTTGGACTAGCCGGGGAGCAGTTCTTC. Protein translation: CATSRFGLAGEQFF.